This record looks at one T cell receptor (beta chain) sequence and its context. This entry comes from a study of blood T cell repertoires in COVID-19. Study-wide background: Samples of COVID-19 (acute and convalescent) were obtained from the United States, Italy and Spain. PBMCs, B-cell-depleted T cells, or T cells provided the cDNA or gDNA that made up the material.

Authors' methods: Reference gene primer amplification gave nucleated cell count estimates. Sequencing used immunoSEQ multiplex PCR; TCRdb keeps in-frame clones, though not all of them. V and J calls and clone size follow that table, whereas D and trimming were derived from the DNA. The repertoire has under 450,000 clones, about 80% of them found once; the top ten carry about 1%. The origin of this receptor is a human donor with acute or convalescent COVID-19. The donor label of this sample is uncertain. Sequencing was carried out using peripheral blood.

In DNA form, the CDR3 reads TGTGCCAGCAGGGACGACGGGATGAACACTGAAGCTTTCTTT. Amino acids: CASRDDGMNTEAFF. The chain uses TRBV7-9 and TRBJ1-1; D gene unclear. V dropped 6 bases and J dropped 0 bases, with 11 bases sitting between them. The CDR3 is made up of 14 amino acids. Per germline, CDR1 SEHNR and CDR2 FQNEAQ (reference sequence).